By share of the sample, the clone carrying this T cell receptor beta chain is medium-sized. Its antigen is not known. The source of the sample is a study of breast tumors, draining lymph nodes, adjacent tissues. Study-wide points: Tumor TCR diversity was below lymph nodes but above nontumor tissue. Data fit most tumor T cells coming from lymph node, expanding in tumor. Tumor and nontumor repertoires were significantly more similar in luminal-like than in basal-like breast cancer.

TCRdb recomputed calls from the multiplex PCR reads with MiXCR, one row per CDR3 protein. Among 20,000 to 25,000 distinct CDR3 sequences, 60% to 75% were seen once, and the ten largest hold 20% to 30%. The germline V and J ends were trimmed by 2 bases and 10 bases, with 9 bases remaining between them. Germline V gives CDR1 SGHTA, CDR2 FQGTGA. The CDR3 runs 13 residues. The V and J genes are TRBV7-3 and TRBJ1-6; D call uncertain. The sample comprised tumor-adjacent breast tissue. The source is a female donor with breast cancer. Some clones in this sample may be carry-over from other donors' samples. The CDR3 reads CASSLAPPSPLHF. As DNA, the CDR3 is TGTGCCAGCAGCTTAGCCCCCCCGTCACCCCTCCACTTT.